A selection of T cell receptor beta chains follows, all from one sample in a study of T cells in Graves' hyperthyroidism and ophthalmopathy. Via MiXCR, TCRdb re-called the multiplex PCR reads, giving one row per CDR3 protein. Among about 700,000 distinct CDR3 sequences listed, just under 45% were seen once. The sequenced sample consisted of peripheral blood or thyroid tissue (not recorded which). These receptors all come from an adult man with Graves' disease, either hyperthyroidism or ophthalmopathy (not recorded which). Each CDR3 is given with its conserved first and last residue. A D gene is named only where the DNA matches it firmly. A clone size is listed for some rows: how often the clone was seen (once, few, many), or a class if it is expanded.

j_call d_call v_call clone_size cdr3_aa cdr3_nt
TRBJ1-5 - TRBV6-6 - CASSTRVRQPQHF TGTGCCAGCAGTACCAGGGTTCGGCAGCCCCAGCATTTT
TRBJ1-2 - TRBV19 - CASSMEYREEGYTF TGTGCCAGTAGTATGGAGTACAGGGAGGAAGGCTACACCTTC
TRBJ1-2 TRBD1 TRBV4-1 few CASSQDRTGGDGYTF TGCGCCAGCAGCCAAGATCGGACAGGGGGCGATGGCTACACCTTC
TRBJ2-7 - TRBV7-9 - CASSQPWASKRTQYF TGCGCCAGCAGCCAACCGTGGGCGTCCAAGAGAACCCAGTACTTC
TRBJ2-5 - TRBV10-2 many CASSEFSETQYF TGCGCCAGCAGTGAGTTCTCGGAGACCCAGTACTTC
TRBJ2-7 - TRBV9 few CASSVTGFHEQYF TGTGCCAGCAGCGTAACGGGGTTCCACGAGCAGTACTTC
TRBJ1-1 TRBD1 TRBV7-9 - CASSSGTGPATEAFF TGTGCCAGCAGCTCCGGGACAGGGCCCGCCACTGAAGCTTTCTTT
TRBJ2-7 TRBD1 TRBV6-5 - CASSEASGQGFLHEQYF TGTGCCAGCAGTGAAGCTTCGGGACAGGGGTTCCTACACGAGCAGTACTTC
TRBJ1-6 - TRBV6-5 - CASRNRNSPLHF TGTGCCAGCAGAAACAGGAATTCACCCCTCCACTTT
TRBJ2-7 - TRBV7-3 - CASSLNPNSRQYF TGTGCCAGCAGCTTAAACCCGAACAGCAGGCAGTACTTC
TRBJ2-7 - TRBV7-2 - CASSLDGPMSSSYEQYF TGTGCCAGCAGCTTAGATGGTCCCATGTCCAGCTCCTACGAGCAGTACTTC
TRBJ2-7 TRBD1 TRBV20-1 few CSARGQGAFNEQYF TGCAGTGCTAGGGGTCAGGGGGCATTCAACGAGCAGTACTTC
TRBJ2-5 - TRBV6-1 few CASTRERGETQYF TGTGCCAGCACCCGGGAGCGAGGAGAGACCCAGTACTTC
TRBJ2-5 TRBD1 TRBV5-1 few CASSWTGANTETQYF TGCGCCAGCAGTTGGACAGGGGCAAACACGGAGACCCAGTACTTC
TRBJ2-7 - TRBV7-9 many CASSLEGQVAEQYF TGTGCCAGCAGCTTAGAGGGACAAGTGGCCGAGCAGTACTTC
TRBJ2-2 TRBD1 TRBV7-2 few CASSLTGTWSTGELFF TGTGCCAGCAGCTTGACAGGGACGTGGAGCACCGGGGAGCTGTTTTTT
TRBJ2-5 TRBD2 TRBV7-2 many CASSPRLARETQYF TGTGCCAGCAGCCCACGACTAGCACGGGAGACCCAGTACTTC
TRBJ1-2 - TRBV3-1 few CASSRTSGDRNYGYTF TGCGCCAGCAGCCGCACTTCAGGAGACAGAAACTATGGCTACACCTTC
TRBJ1-2 TRBD1 TRBV7-8 many CASSFPSRDRGGYTF TGTGCCAGCAGCTTTCCCAGCCGGGACAGGGGTGGCTACACCTTC
TRBJ1-5 - TRBV2 - CASQKNFGNQPQHF TGTGCCAGCCAAAAAAATTTTGGCAATCAGCCCCAGCATTTT
TRBJ1-2 TRBD1 TRBV11-1 - CASSLASAGGANGYTF TGTGCCAGCAGCTTAGCGTCGGCAGGGGGCGCGAATGGCTACACCTTC
TRBJ1-2 - TRBV7-2 - CASSLVKGANYGYTF TGTGCCAGCAGCTTAGTAAAAGGGGCTAACTATGGCTACACCTTC
TRBJ1-5 - TRBV10-3 many CAISGEGGQPQHF TGTGCCATCAGTGGTGAGGGGGGTCAGCCCCAGCATTTT
TRBJ1-1 TRBD1 TRBV15 - CATSGTGRDTEAFF TGTGCCACCAGCGGGACAGGGAGGGACACTGAAGCTTTCTTT
TRBJ1-1 - TRBV9 few CASSTDGVLTFF TGTGCCAGCAGCACCGACGGCGTTTTAACTTTCTTT
TRBJ1-1 - TRBV9 few CASSVSGAGSEAFF TGTGCCAGCAGCGTCAGCGGGGCTGGGTCTGAAGCTTTCTTT
TRBJ1-5 TRBD1 TRBV5-1 - CASSRTGPMEPQHF TGCGCCAGCAGCCGGACAGGGCCGATGGAGCCCCAGCATTTT
TRBJ2-7 TRBD1 TRBV7-9 - CASSSLDRGDYEQYF TGTGCCAGCAGCTCCTTGGACAGGGGGGACTACGAGCAGTACTTC
TRBJ1-5 TRBD1 TRBV28 - CASSLSGRGINQPQHF TGTGCCAGCAGTTTAAGCGGCAGGGGGATCAATCAGCCCCAGCATTTT
TRBJ1-5 - TRBV9 - CASGPGRPNQPQHF TGTGCCAGCGGACCGGGACGGCCAAATCAGCCCCAGCATTTT
TRBJ1-3 - TRBV6-1 - CASGTGTIVHSTIYF TGTGCCAGTGGGACCGGGACAATTGTCCATAGCACCATATATTTT
TRBJ2-7 - TRBV5-1 - CASSAGGTGYHEQYF TGCGCCAGCAGCGCGGGGGGGACAGGTTATCACGAGCAGTACTTC
TRBJ1-1 - TRBV12-3/TRBV12-4 - CASSLIGAVLNTEAFF TGTGCCAGCAGTTTAATCGGGGCAGTGCTGAACACTGAAGCTTTCTTT
TRBJ2-7 TRBD2 TRBV10-3 many CAISDLGGAYEQYF TGTGCCATCAGTGACCTCGGGGGGGCCTACGAGCAGTACTTC
TRBJ1-6 - TRBV12-3/TRBV12-4 few CASRVQGGSPLHF TGTGCCAGCAGGGTACAGGGTGGGTCACCCCTCCACTTT
TRBJ1-2 - TRBV10-3 - CAISESEGANYGYTF TGTGCCATCAGTGAGTCGGAGGGGGCTAACTATGGCTACACCTTC
TRBJ1-5 TRBD1 TRBV7-2 - CASSSRTGPNQPQHF TGTGCCAGCAGCTCCCGGACAGGTCCCAATCAGCCCCAGCATTTT
TRBJ1-5 TRBD1 TRBV2 many CASSERYRGHQPQHF TGTGCCAGCAGTGAAAGGTACAGGGGACATCAGCCCCAGCATTTT
TRBJ1-1 - TRBV12-3/TRBV12-4 - CASRTFHGEAFF TGTGCCAGCAGAACCTTCCACGGTGAAGCTTTCTTT
TRBJ1-2 - TRBV7-3 few CASSHSRGGYTF TGTGCCAGCAGCCACAGTCGTGGTGGCTACACCTTC
TRBJ1-6 - TRBV7-2 - CASSSALSPLHF TGTGCCAGCAGCTCAGCCCTGTCACCCCTCCACTTT